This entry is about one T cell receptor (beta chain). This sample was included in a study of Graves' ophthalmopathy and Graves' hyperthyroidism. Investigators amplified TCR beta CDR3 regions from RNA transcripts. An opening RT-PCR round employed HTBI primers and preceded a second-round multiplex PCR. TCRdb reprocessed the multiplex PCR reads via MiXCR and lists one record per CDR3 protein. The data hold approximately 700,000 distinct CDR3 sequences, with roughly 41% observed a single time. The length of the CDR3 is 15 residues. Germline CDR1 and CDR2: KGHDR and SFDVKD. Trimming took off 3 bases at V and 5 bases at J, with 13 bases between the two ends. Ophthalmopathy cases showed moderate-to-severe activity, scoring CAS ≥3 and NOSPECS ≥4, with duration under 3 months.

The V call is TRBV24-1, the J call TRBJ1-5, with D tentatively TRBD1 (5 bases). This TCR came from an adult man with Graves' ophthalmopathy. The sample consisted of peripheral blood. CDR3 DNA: TGTGCCACCAGTGATGTAGCGGGAGGGGATCAGCCCCAGCATTTT. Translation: CATSDVAGGDQPQHF.